One and the same sample provided the 27 T cell receptor beta chains below, sequenced in a study of blood T cell repertoires in COVID-19. Here immunoSEQ multiplex PCR was the method, and the copy in TCRdb shows in-frame clones only, minus some. Seen here are hundreds of thousands of clones, over 80% observed once, and the top ten hold 10%. Source material: peripheral blood. All receptors come from a woman in her seventies with COVID-19, enrolled during active disease.

CDR3 nucleotides: TGTGCCAGCAGCCCGACGGGCTCCTACGAGCAGTACTTC. Protein product: CASSPTGSYEQYF. This chain links TRBV11-2 with TRBJ2-7; D uncertain. Germline CDR1 and CDR2: SGHAT and FQNNGV. V shed 5 bases and J shed 0 bases, with 8 bases lying between them. This CDR3 comprises 13 residues.

This clone turned up a few times. The gene calls are TRBV6-5 and TRBJ1-1; 7 bases line up with TRBD1. The CDR3 is 16 residues long. Germline loops: CDR1 MNHEY, CDR2 SVGAGI. Trimming took 0 bases from V and 0 from J; bases not matched to a gene: 4. The CDR3 DNA reads TGTGCCAGCAGTTACTCCCCTACAGGGGTGAACACTGAAGCTTTCTTT. Encoded protein: CASSYSPTGVNTEAFF.

This rearrangement joins TRBV30 to TRBJ1-2; TRBD1 aligns across 8 bases. J lost 4 bases, V lost 0 bases, and 10 bases had no gene match. Germline CDR1 is GTSNPN and CDR2 is SVGIG (reference sequence). The CDR3 runs to 16 residues. The CDR3, as DNA: TGTGCCTGGAGTGTCCCAGCAGGGGGCTCAAGCTATGGCTACACCTTC. This translates into CAWSVPAGGSSYGYTF.

The chain carries TRBV9 and TRBJ2-3, with unresolved D. The CDR3 covers 13 residues. V was clipped by 4 bases and J by 7 bases, with 13 bases between them. CDR1 and CDR2 (germline): SGDLS, YYNGEE. The CDR3, as DNA: TGTGCCAGCAGCCCTACCCATAGCTATACGCAGTATTTT. Translated, it gives CASSPTHSYTQYF.

V and J are TRBV12-3 or TRBV12-4 and TRBJ1-4; TRBD1 is a possible D gene (6 bases). CDR3 length: 12 residues. V was trimmed by 6 bases and J by 8 bases, leaving 10 bases between them. The CDR3 DNA reads as TGTGCCAGCAGCTCCGACAGGGAAAAACTGTTTTTT. It specifies CASSSDREKLFF.

The chain uses TRBV3-1 (or the pseudogene TRBV3-2) and TRBJ2-5; 10 nucleotides line up with TRBD2. Trimming took 8 bases from V and 3 from J; bases not matched to a gene: 9. The CDR3 runs 15 residues. Germline CDR1 LGHDT, CDR2 YNNKEL (reference sequence). CDR3 DNA: TGTGCCAGCGGCGCCCTAGCGGGAGTCAAAGAGACCCAGTACTTC. Protein product: CASGALAGVKETQYF.

CDR3 region: CASSLIGQGVYQTEAFF. The CDR3 DNA reads TGTGCCAGCAGCTTAATTGGACAGGGGGTCTATCAAACTGAAGCTTTCTTT. The chain combines TRBV7-3 with TRBJ1-1; 10 bases fit TRBD1. This CDR3 has 17 residues. CDR1 is SGHTA, CDR2 FQGTGA, per germline. Germline trimming cut 1 base from V and 5 bases from J; bases unmatched to any gene: 10.

This sequence joins TRBV30 and TRBJ2-7; TRBD1 matches at 8 bases. The CDR3 runs to 13 residues. Trimming took 3 bases from V and 5 from J; bases not matched to a gene: 6. Germline-derived CDR1 and CDR2 are GTSNPN and SVGIG (reference sequence). The CDR3 region is CAWSRTGFNEQYF. The CDR3 DNA is TGTGCCTGGAGCCGGACAGGGTTCAACGAGCAGTACTTC.

The chain is built from TRBV11-2 and TRBJ2-2; 7 bases are shared with TRBD2. CDR1 is SGHAT and CDR2 is FQNNGV in the germline V gene. CDR3 length equals 17 residues. With V trimmed by 5 bases and J by 3 bases, 12 bases remained unmatched. CDR3 nucleotide sequence: TGTGCCAGCAGCCCCTCGGGGCGGGAGAGGGACACCGGGGAGCTGTTTTTT. It translates to CASSPSGRERDTGELFF. Based on the CDR3 plus reference TRBV11-2 and TRBJ2-2, the full variable domain is EAGVAQSPRYKIIEKRQSVAFWCNPISGHATLYWYQQILGQGPKLLIQFQNNGVVDDSQLPKDRFSAERLKGVDSTLKIQPAKLEDSAVYLCASSPSGRERDTGELFFGEGSRLTVL.

This rearrangement joins TRBV21-1 to TRBJ1-4. TRBV21-1 has pseudogene status. This CDR3 spans 15 amino acids. The CDR3 sequence: CASSKADLGGEKLFF. CDR3 in DNA: TGTGCCAGCAGCAAAGCGGACCTCGGAGGGGAAAAACTGTTTTTT.

V and J are TRBV6-5 and TRBJ2-7; possible D gene TRBD1, 6 bases. This CDR3 is 12 amino acids long. Trimming removed 5 bases from V and 3 bases from J, with 8 bases in between. In germline, CDR1 is MNHEY, CDR2 SVGAGI. CDR3 in DNA: TGTGCCAGCAGTCACAGGGACTACGAGCAGTACTTC. Translated: CASSHRDYEQYF.

The V gene is TRBV14, the J gene TRBJ2-1, with TRBD2 identical over 7 bases. The V gene's germline CDR1 is SGHDN and CDR2 FVKESK. The CDR3 totals 15 residues. V gave up 1 base and J gave up 9 bases; unmatched junction bases: 9. The DNA for the CDR3 is TGTGCCAGCAGCCAAGTTAGGACGGGAGGTGCTGAGCAGTTCTTC. As protein: CASSQVRTGGAEQFF.

V and J are TRBV3-1 (or the pseudogene TRBV3-2) and TRBJ1-4; D ambiguous. Per germline, CDR1 LGHDT and CDR2 YNNKEL (reference sequence). This CDR3 is built from 17 residues. V was cut by 0 bases and J by 3 bases, with 14 bases left in between. The CDR3 sequence: CASSQDILSGPNEKLFF. CDR3 DNA sequence: TGTGCCAGCAGCCAAGATATTTTAAGCGGGCCTAATGAAAAACTGTTTTTT.

This clone was counted between two and nine times. The CDR3 DNA reads TGTGCCATCAGAGGCAGGGAGGACCACGAGCAGTACTTC. Encoded protein: CAIRGREDHEQYF. The V and J genes are TRBV10-3 and TRBJ2-7; D is perhaps TRBD2 (6 bases). Trimming stripped 6 bases from V and 5 bases from J, with 14 bases between. The CDR3 totals 13 residues. CDR1 is ENHRY, CDR2 SYGVKD, per germline.

This rearrangement joins TRBV11-2 to TRBJ1-2, with a tentative D call TRBD1 (5 bases). Germline-derived CDR1 and CDR2 are SGHAT and FQNNGV. The V end was cut by 3 bases, the J end by 7 bases, with 12 bases between. This CDR3 has 13 amino acids. The CDR3 region is CASSLGRDRGYTF. The DNA of the CDR3 is TGTGCCAGCAGCTTGGGGAGGGACCGTGGCTACACCTTC.

V is TRBV2 and J is TRBJ1-2, with D unresolved. The CDR3 contains 15 residues. V lost 8 bases and J 4 bases, leaving 20 bases between the germline ends. Germline V CDR1 and CDR2: SNHLY, FYNNEI. CDR3 protein: CASSLGSSRIYGYTF. CDR3 nucleotide sequence: TGTGCCAGCTCTCTAGGCTCATCCCGGATCTATGGCTACACCTTC.

V is TRBV10-1 and J is TRBJ2-5, with a weak D call TRBD2 (5 bases). CDR1 is WNHNN, CDR2 SYGVQD, per germline (reference sequence). V lost 2 bases and J lost 1, with 11 bases in between. The CDR3 has 15 amino acids. The CDR3 is CASSEPRTPQETQYF. The CDR3, as DNA: TGCGCCAGCAGTGAGCCACGGACTCCCCAAGAGACCCAGTACTTC.

This rearrangement joins TRBV27 to TRBJ2-7; TRBD2 matches 11 bases. The V segment lost 3 bases and the J segment 4 bases; nucleotides outside the gene matches: 8. Germline CDR1 and CDR2: MNHEY and SMNVEV (reference sequence). This CDR3 comprises 16 residues. The CDR3 DNA follows: TGTGCCAGCAGTTTGCTAGCGGGAGGCCTCAGTTACGAGCAGTACTTC. It codes for CASSLLAGGLSYEQYF.

The chain joins TRBV6-2 or TRBV6-3 to TRBJ1-1, with D tentatively TRBD1 (5 bases). The CDR3 spans 15 residues. Per germline, CDR1 MNHEY and CDR2 SVGEGT. Trimming pared 6 bases from V and 3 bases from J, leaving 17 bases between. The CDR3: CASSPRTPSDTEAFF. CDR3 coding DNA: TGTGCCAGCAGCCCAAGGACACCGAGCGACACTGAAGCTTTCTTT.

The DNA for the CDR3 is TGTGCCTGGGCGACAGGACTTAATGAAAAACTGTTTTTT. Amino acid sequence: CAWATGLNEKLFF. The genes are TRBV30 and TRBJ1-4; TRBD1 might be the D (6 bases). The CDR3 sequence is 13 residues long. Trimming took 5 bases from V and 4 from J, leaving 11 bases between them. Germline values: CDR1 GTSNPN, CDR2 SVGIG (reference sequence).

The chain is built from TRBV7-2 and TRBJ1-5; the D gene is possibly TRBD1 (5 bases). The CDR3 extends over 15 amino acids. V gave up 0 bases and J gave up 8 bases, with 14 bases separating them. The V gene's germline CDR1 is SGHTA and CDR2 FQGNSA. The CDR3 DNA reads as TGTGCCAGCAGCTTAGCGGGGCAGGGTCGAGAGCCCCAGCATTTT. This sequence encodes CASSLAGQGREPQHF. The variable domain in full, with the rest retrieved from reference TRBV7-2 and TRBJ1-5, is GAGVSQSPSNKVTEKGKDVELRCDPISGHTALYWYRQSLGQGLEFLIYFQGNSAPDKSGLPSDRFSAERTGGSVSTLTIQRTQQEDSAVYLCASSLAGQGREPQHFGDGTRLSIL.

This sequence joins TRBV7-2 and TRBJ1-2; TRBD1 aligns across 7 bases. CDR1 SGHTA and CDR2 FQGNSA come from the germline V gene. The CDR3 has 15 amino acids. The trim removed 5 bases at V and 0 bases at J, leaving 6 bases unmatched. The CDR3 DNA is TGTGCCAGCAGCCCAGGGGGTACAGCTAACTATGGCTACACCTTC. Translation gives CASSPGGTANYGYTF.

The chain couples TRBV5-4 to TRBJ2-7; TRBD2 aligns across 8 bases. V was pared by 4 bases and J by 5 bases, with 5 bases of the junction left unmatched. Germline assignment: CDR1 SGHNT and CDR2 YYREEE (reference sequence). The CDR3 is made up of 13 amino acids. The DNA for the CDR3 is TGTGCCAGCAGCCGGGGGGGTTCCCACGAGCAGTACTTC. Translated: CASSRGGSHEQYF.

The count of this clone is one. Other DNA sequences within the sample encode an identical CDR3. J is TRBJ2-7 and V is TRBV20-1; D call uncertain. The CDR3 extends over 11 amino acids. Germline loops: CDR1 DFQATT, CDR2 SNEGSKA (reference sequence). V was cut by 3 bases and J by 3 bases, with 6 bases left in between. The CDR3 is CSASPNYEQYF. Here the CDR3 DNA reads TGCAGTGCTAGTCCCAACTACGAGCAGTACTTC.

The chain combines TRBV5-1 with TRBJ1-4; the match to TRBD1 covers 9 bases. CDR1 is SGHRS and CDR2 is YFSETQ in the germline V gene. The CDR3 length is 14 residues. The trim removed 4 bases at V and 8 bases at J, leaving 6 bases unmatched. The CDR3 here is CASSRGQGGEKLFF. CDR3 bases: TGCGCCAGCAGCAGGGGACAGGGCGGAGAAAAACTGTTTTTT.

The chain joins TRBV27 to TRBJ2-5; TRBD2 agrees at 9 bases. Unmatched junction bases numbered 5, after V lost 7 bases and J lost 5 bases. This CDR3 comprises 13 residues. Germline values: CDR1 MNHEY, CDR2 SMNVEV (reference sequence). Here the CDR3 reads CASKREAWETQYF. For the CDR3, the DNA is TGTGCCAGCAAGCGGGAGGCTTGGGAGACCCAGTACTTC.

This clone was found once. This chain links TRBV19 with TRBJ1-5; D unresolved. The CDR3 is 15 amino acids. Trimming stripped 1 base from V and 6 bases from J, with 13 bases between. The germline gives CDR1 LNHDA, CDR2 SQIVND (reference sequence). CDR3: CASSIAGRAGQPQHF. In DNA form, the CDR3 reads TGTGCCAGTAGTATAGCAGGTCGTGCGGGTCAGCCCCAGCATTTT.